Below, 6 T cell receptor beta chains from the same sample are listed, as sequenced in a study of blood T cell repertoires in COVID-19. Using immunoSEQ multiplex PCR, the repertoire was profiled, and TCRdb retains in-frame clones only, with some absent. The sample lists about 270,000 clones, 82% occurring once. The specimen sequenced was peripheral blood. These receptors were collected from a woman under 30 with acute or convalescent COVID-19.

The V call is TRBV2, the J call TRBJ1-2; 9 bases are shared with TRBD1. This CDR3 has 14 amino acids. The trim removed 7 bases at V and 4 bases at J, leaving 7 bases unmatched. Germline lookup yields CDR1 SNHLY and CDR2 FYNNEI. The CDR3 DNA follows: TGTGCCAGCACGACGAGGGGACAGGGCTATGGCTACACCTTC. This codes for CASTTRGQGYGYTF.

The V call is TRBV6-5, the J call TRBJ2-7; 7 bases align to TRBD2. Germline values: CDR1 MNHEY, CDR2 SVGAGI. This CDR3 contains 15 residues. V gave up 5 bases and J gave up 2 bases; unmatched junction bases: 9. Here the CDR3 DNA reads TGTGCCAGCAGTCGACCCCCCAGCGGGGCCTACGAGCAGTACTTC. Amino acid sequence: CASSRPPSGAYEQYF.

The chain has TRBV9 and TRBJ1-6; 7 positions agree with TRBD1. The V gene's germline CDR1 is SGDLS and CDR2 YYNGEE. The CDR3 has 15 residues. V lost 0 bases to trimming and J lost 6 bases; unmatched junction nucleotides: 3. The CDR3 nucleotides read TGTGCCAGCAGCGTAGTAGGGGGCGGTAATTCACCCCTCCACTTT. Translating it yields CASSVVGGGNSPLHF. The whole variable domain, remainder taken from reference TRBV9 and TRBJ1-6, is DSGVTQTPKHLITATGQRVTLRCSPRSGDLSVYWYQQSLDQGLQFLIQYYNGEERAKGNILERFSAQQFPDLHSELNLSSLELGDSALYFCASSVVGGGNSPLHFGNGTRLTVT.

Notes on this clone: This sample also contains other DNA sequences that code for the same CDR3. The CDR3 DNA follows: TGTGCCAGCAGTTTTGGCGGGTATGGCTACACCTTC. The encoded protein is CASSFGGYGYTF. The rearrangement links TRBV28 to TRBJ1-2; D is unresolved. The CDR3 loop spans 12 amino acids. V lost 3 bases, J lost 5 bases, and 7 bases lay in between. Germline CDR1 reads MDHEN; CDR2 reads SYDVKM.

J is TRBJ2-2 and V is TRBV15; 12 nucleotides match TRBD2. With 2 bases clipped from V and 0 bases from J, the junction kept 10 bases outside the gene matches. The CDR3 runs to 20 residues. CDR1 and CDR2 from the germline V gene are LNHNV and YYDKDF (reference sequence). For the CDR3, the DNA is TGTGCCACCAGCAGACGCCGGACTAGCGGGACTATCTCGAACACCGGGGAGCTGTTTTTT. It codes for CATSRRRTSGTISNTGELFF. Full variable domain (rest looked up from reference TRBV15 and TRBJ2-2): DAMVIQNPRYQVTQFGKPVTLSCSQTLNHNVMYWYQQKSSQAPKLLFHYYDKDFNNEADTPDNFQSRRPNTSFCFLDIRSPGLGDTAMYLCATSRRRTSGTISNTGELFFGEGSRLTVL.

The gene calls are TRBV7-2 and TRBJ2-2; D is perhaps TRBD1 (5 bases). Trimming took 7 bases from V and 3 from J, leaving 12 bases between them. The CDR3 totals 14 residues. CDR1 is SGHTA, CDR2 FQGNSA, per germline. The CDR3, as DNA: TGTGCCAGCAACCAGCAGGGATACACCGGGGAGCTGTTTTTT. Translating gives CASNQQGYTGELFF.